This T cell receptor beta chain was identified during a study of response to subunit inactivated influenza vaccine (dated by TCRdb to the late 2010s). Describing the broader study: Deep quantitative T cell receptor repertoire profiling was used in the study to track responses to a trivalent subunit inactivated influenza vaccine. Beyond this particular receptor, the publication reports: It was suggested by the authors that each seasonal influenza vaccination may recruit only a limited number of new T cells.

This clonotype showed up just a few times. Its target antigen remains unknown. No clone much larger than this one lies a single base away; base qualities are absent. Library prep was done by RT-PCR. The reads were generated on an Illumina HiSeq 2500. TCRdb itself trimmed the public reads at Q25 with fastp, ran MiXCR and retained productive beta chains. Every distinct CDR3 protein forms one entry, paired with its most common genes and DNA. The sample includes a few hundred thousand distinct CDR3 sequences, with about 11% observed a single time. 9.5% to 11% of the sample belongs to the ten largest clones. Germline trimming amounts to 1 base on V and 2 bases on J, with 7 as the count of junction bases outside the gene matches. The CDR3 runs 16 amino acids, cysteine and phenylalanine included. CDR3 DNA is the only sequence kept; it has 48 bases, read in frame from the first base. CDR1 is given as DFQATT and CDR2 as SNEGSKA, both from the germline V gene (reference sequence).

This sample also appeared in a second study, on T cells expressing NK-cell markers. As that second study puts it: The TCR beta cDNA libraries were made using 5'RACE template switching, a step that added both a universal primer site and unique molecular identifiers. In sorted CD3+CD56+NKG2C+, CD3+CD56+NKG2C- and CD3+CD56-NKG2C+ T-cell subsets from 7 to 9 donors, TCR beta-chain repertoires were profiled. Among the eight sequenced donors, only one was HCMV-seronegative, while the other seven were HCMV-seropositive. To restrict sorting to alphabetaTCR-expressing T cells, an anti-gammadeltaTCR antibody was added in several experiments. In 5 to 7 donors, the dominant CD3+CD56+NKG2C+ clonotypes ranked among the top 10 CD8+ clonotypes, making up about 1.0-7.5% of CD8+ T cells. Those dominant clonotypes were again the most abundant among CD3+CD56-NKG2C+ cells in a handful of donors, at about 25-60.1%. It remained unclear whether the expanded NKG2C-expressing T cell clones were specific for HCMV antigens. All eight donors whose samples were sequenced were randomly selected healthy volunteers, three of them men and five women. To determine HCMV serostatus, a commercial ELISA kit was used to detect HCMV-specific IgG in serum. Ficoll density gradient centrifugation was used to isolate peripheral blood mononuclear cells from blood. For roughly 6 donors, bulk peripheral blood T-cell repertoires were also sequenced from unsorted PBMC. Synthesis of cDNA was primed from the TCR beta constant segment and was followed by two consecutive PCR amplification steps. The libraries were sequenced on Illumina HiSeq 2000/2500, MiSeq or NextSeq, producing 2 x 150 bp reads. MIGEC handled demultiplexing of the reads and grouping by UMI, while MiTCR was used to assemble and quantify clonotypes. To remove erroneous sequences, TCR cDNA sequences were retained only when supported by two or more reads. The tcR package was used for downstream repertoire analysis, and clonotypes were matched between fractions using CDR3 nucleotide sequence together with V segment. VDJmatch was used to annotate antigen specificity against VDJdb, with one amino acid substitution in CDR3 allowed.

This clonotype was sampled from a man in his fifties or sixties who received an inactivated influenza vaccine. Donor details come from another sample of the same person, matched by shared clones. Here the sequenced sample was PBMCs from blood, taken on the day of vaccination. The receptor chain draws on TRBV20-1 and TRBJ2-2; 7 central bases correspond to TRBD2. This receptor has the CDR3 CSARVAGPLNTGELFF. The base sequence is TGCAGTGCTAGAGTAGCGGGTCCCCTTAACACCGGGGAGCTGTTTTTT.